This T cell receptor beta chain was identified during a study of T cell responses to AZD1222 COVID-19 vaccine. Whole-study results and caveats: Targeting of unmutated variant regions was reportedly seen in nearly half of spike-specific TCRs. Researchers took repertoire samples only after the peak T cell response had come.

The repertoire was sequenced with immunoSEQ multiplex PCR; TCRdb's copy has only in-frame clones and lacks some. This sample yields around 160,000 clones, of which 90% to 95% are seen a single time; 5.2% belongs to the top ten. In the case of this clone: No antigen is known for it.

Germline V gene lookup returns CDR1 KGHDR and CDR2 SFDVKD. This CDR3 is built from 15 residues. V dropped 3 bases and J dropped 0 bases, with 9 bases sitting between them. The sequenced sample was peripheral blood, obtained on day 0 of AZD1222 vaccination. The sequence derives from an adult in good health. The chain has TRBV24-1 and TRBJ2-3; a weak D match, TRBD1 (5 bases). The DNA for the CDR3 is TGTGCCACCAGTGATCCCGACAGAAGCACAGATACGCAGTATTTT. Protein: CATSDPDRSTDTQYF.